A selection of T cell receptor beta chains follows, all from one sample in a study of blood T cell repertoires in COVID-19. Repertoires were generated with immunoSEQ multiplex PCR, while TCRdb's copy carries only in-frame clones and drops some. This sample yields approximately 220,000 clones, of which approximately 86% are seen a single time; about 4% belongs to the top ten. Sequencing used PBMCs or T cells enriched from blood (not recorded which). These receptors all come from a woman in her thirties who had been exposed to COVID-19. The CDR3 runs from the conserved cysteine through the conserved F or W. A D gene is named only where the DNA matches it firmly. Some rows have no size entry. The others give once, few or many, or a class for an expanded clone.

d_call: NA; clone_size: once; j_call: TRBJ1-2; v_call: TRBV6-5; cdr3_nt: TGTGCCAGCAAGGATCCGAGACAGCTCTATGGCTACACCTTC; cdr3_aa: CASKDPRQLYGYTF
d_call: TRBD1; clone_size: NA; j_call: TRBJ1-5; v_call: TRBV19; cdr3_nt: TGTGCCAGTAGTACGAGACCGCAGGGGGACAATCAGCCCCAGCATTTT; cdr3_aa: CASSTRPQGDNQPQHF
d_call: NA; clone_size: NA; j_call: TRBJ1-2; v_call: TRBV18; cdr3_nt: TGTGCCAGCTCACCGGGGACTGGCAGTGTTGGCTACACCTTC; cdr3_aa: CASSPGTGSVGYTF
d_call: NA; clone_size: NA; j_call: TRBJ2-7; v_call: TRBV5-1; cdr3_nt: TGCGCCAGCAGCTTGGTGGGCGGACAATACGAGCAGTACTTC; cdr3_aa: CASSLVGGQYEQYF
d_call: TRBD1; clone_size: once; j_call: TRBJ2-7; v_call: TRBV13; cdr3_nt: TGTGCCAGCAGCTCCGGGACAGGGCGTATAAGGGAGGAGTACTTC; cdr3_aa: CASSSGTGRIREEYF
d_call: TRBD1; clone_size: NA; j_call: TRBJ1-2; v_call: TRBV28; cdr3_nt: TGTGCCAGCAGTCCGCGGACAGGGAGTAGGGGCCGGACTAACTATGGCTACACCTTC; cdr3_aa: CASSPRTGSRGRTNYGYTF
d_call: NA; clone_size: NA; j_call: TRBJ1-1; v_call: TRBV19; cdr3_nt: TGTGCCAGTAGTATAGTTACTCTCGCTGAAGCTTTCTTT; cdr3_aa: CASSIVTLAEAFF
d_call: TRBD1; clone_size: NA; j_call: TRBJ1-5; v_call: TRBV9; cdr3_nt: TGTGCCAGCAGCGACGGGACAGCTCATCAGCCCCAGCATTTT; cdr3_aa: CASSDGTAHQPQHF
d_call: NA; clone_size: once; j_call: TRBJ2-3; v_call: TRBV29-1; cdr3_nt: TGCAGCGTTGAAAGAGGGTTCAGCACAGATACGCAGTATTTT; cdr3_aa: CSVERGFSTDTQYF
d_call: NA; clone_size: NA; j_call: TRBJ1-1; v_call: TRBV15; cdr3_nt: TGTGCCACCAGCAGAGATTTGGGGAAGCGGGCTTTCTTT; cdr3_aa: CATSRDLGKRAFF
d_call: NA; clone_size: NA; j_call: TRBJ1-3; v_call: TRBV6-6; cdr3_nt: TGTGCCAGCAGCGGACAAATGGGAAACACCATATATTTT; cdr3_aa: CASSGQMGNTIYF
d_call: NA; clone_size: NA; j_call: TRBJ2-2; v_call: TRBV24-1; cdr3_nt: TGTGCCACCAGTGATTTTAGGAGGGGATCAACCACCGGGGAGCTGTTTTTT; cdr3_aa: CATSDFRRGSTTGELFF
d_call: TRBD1; clone_size: NA; j_call: TRBJ1-5; v_call: TRBV4-1; cdr3_nt: TGCGCCAGCAGCCAGCTGGACAGGGGGGATGGCAGCAATCAGCCCCAGCATTTT; cdr3_aa: CASSQLDRGDGSNQPQHF
d_call: NA; clone_size: NA; j_call: TRBJ2-7; v_call: TRBV7-8; cdr3_nt: TGTGCCAGCAGCTTTGACAGCCGGGGGTACGAGCAGTACTTC; cdr3_aa: CASSFDSRGYEQYF
d_call: TRBD2; clone_size: NA; j_call: TRBJ2-2; v_call: TRBV12-5; cdr3_nt: TGTGCTAGTGGGTACCCGGGACTAGCGGGGGGGCAGCTGTTTTTT; cdr3_aa: CASGYPGLAGGQLFF
d_call: TRBD1; clone_size: NA; j_call: TRBJ1-1; v_call: TRBV19; cdr3_nt: TGTGCCAGTAGTATAGCCGGGACAGGGATGAACACTGAAGCTTTCTTT; cdr3_aa: CASSIAGTGMNTEAFF
d_call: TRBD1; clone_size: NA; j_call: TRBJ2-6; v_call: TRBV5-1; cdr3_nt: TGCGCCAGCAGCACGTCCCGGGACAGGCATGGGGCCAACGTCCTGACTTTC; cdr3_aa: CASSTSRDRHGANVLTF
d_call: TRBD1; clone_size: NA; j_call: TRBJ1-6; v_call: TRBV6-5; cdr3_nt: TGTGCCAGCACCAGGGACAGGGGGCTTGGGTCACCCCTCCACTTT; cdr3_aa: CASTRDRGLGSPLHF
d_call: NA; clone_size: NA; j_call: TRBJ2-7; v_call: TRBV7-8; cdr3_nt: TGTGCCAGCAGCTTCACCGGGAACTACGAGCAGTACTTC; cdr3_aa: CASSFTGNYEQYF
d_call: NA; clone_size: NA; j_call: TRBJ1-2; v_call: TRBV5-1; cdr3_nt: TGCGCCAGCAGCTTGAAAACAGCATCAACCTTCAACTATGGCTACACCTTC; cdr3_aa: CASSLKTASTFNYGYTF
d_call: NA; clone_size: NA; j_call: TRBJ1-4; v_call: TRBV24-1; cdr3_nt: TGTGCCACCAGTGATCCCGCGGGCCCGGAAAAACTGTTTTTT; cdr3_aa: CATSDPAGPEKLFF
d_call: TRBD1; clone_size: NA; j_call: TRBJ1-1; v_call: TRBV4-2; cdr3_nt: TGTGCCAGCAGCCGCCCCCACGGGACAGGCGACATGAACACTGAAGCTTTCTTT; cdr3_aa: CASSRPHGTGDMNTEAFF
d_call: TRBD1; clone_size: NA; j_call: TRBJ1-6; v_call: TRBV5-6; cdr3_nt: TGTGCCAGCAGCTCACCTACAGGGGACTCACCCCTCCACTTT; cdr3_aa: CASSSPTGDSPLHF
d_call: NA; clone_size: NA; j_call: TRBJ1-5; v_call: TRBV4-1; cdr3_nt: TGCGCCAGCAGCCAAGAAGGTCGCAGGAATCAGCCCCAGCATTTT; cdr3_aa: CASSQEGRRNQPQHF
d_call: NA; clone_size: NA; j_call: TRBJ1-5; v_call: TRBV9; cdr3_nt: TGTGCCAGCAGCCTACAGGGAGGGAGCAATCAGCCCCAGCATTTT; cdr3_aa: CASSLQGGSNQPQHF
d_call: NA; clone_size: NA; j_call: TRBJ1-2; v_call: TRBV3-1/TRBV3-2; cdr3_nt: TGTGCCAGCAGCCACTCCAGGAAGAGCTATGGCTACACCTTC; cdr3_aa: CASSHSRKSYGYTF
d_call: NA; clone_size: NA; j_call: TRBJ1-5; v_call: TRBV11-2; cdr3_nt: TGTGCCAGCAGCTTAGGAACGTCGGAGCCCCAGCATTTT; cdr3_aa: CASSLGTSEPQHF
d_call: NA; clone_size: NA; j_call: TRBJ2-3; v_call: TRBV9; cdr3_nt: TGTGCCAGCAGCGTAGGAGGGCGGGGGCTCGATAGCACAGATACGCAGTATTTT; cdr3_aa: CASSVGGRGLDSTDTQYF
d_call: TRBD2; clone_size: NA; j_call: TRBJ2-1; v_call: TRBV19; cdr3_nt: TGTGCCAGTAGTATAGTGGCTAGCGGGGGGCCCTACAATGAGCAGTTCTTC; cdr3_aa: CASSIVASGGPYNEQFF
d_call: TRBD1; clone_size: NA; j_call: TRBJ1-1; v_call: TRBV5-4; cdr3_nt: TGTGCCAGCAGCGCCGGGACAGGGGCAGAAGCTTTCTTT; cdr3_aa: CASSAGTGAEAFF
d_call: TRBD1; clone_size: NA; j_call: TRBJ1-2; v_call: TRBV29-1; cdr3_nt: TGCAGCGTTGCTCCGGACAGGAACTATGGCTACACCTTC; cdr3_aa: CSVAPDRNYGYTF
d_call: TRBD2; clone_size: NA; j_call: TRBJ2-7; v_call: TRBV10-3; cdr3_nt: TGTGCCATCAGCCCAGCGGGGGCCTCCGAGCAGTACTTC; cdr3_aa: CAISPAGASEQYF
d_call: TRBD1; clone_size: NA; j_call: TRBJ1-2; v_call: TRBV2; cdr3_nt: TGTGCCAGCAGTGAAAGGACAGGGCAACGCTATGGCTACACCTTC; cdr3_aa: CASSERTGQRYGYTF
d_call: TRBD1; clone_size: NA; j_call: TRBJ1-5; v_call: TRBV6-6; cdr3_nt: TGTGCCAGCAGCAGCGAGAAGGACAGGGGTAATCAGCCCCAGCATTTT; cdr3_aa: CASSSEKDRGNQPQHF
d_call: NA; clone_size: NA; j_call: TRBJ1-5; v_call: TRBV28; cdr3_nt: TGTGCCAGCAGTTTAAACAGGTTCGTAGTAGGCAATCAGCCCCAGCATTTT; cdr3_aa: CASSLNRFVVGNQPQHF
d_call: TRBD2; clone_size: NA; j_call: TRBJ2-3; v_call: TRBV5-1; cdr3_nt: TGCGCCAGCAGCCCCGGGACTAGCGGGGGGGCGCGAGATACGCAGTATTTT; cdr3_aa: CASSPGTSGGARDTQYF
d_call: NA; clone_size: NA; j_call: TRBJ1-5; v_call: TRBV20-1; cdr3_nt: TGCAGTGCTAGTGGTTTACGGGGAGAGGATCAGCCCCAGCATTTT; cdr3_aa: CSASGLRGEDQPQHF
d_call: NA; clone_size: NA; j_call: TRBJ2-7; v_call: TRBV27; cdr3_nt: TGTGCCAGCAGTTCGTTATTGTCCCAGGGGACCTACGAGCAGTACTTC; cdr3_aa: CASSSLLSQGTYEQYF
d_call: TRBD1; clone_size: once; j_call: TRBJ1-1; v_call: TRBV30; cdr3_nt: TGTGCCTGGAGTCTACGAGTAGGGACAGGGAGAAACACTGAAGCTTTCTTT; cdr3_aa: CAWSLRVGTGRNTEAFF
d_call: NA; clone_size: NA; j_call: TRBJ1-4; v_call: TRBV7-9; cdr3_nt: TGTGCCAGCAGTGACGGACAGAATGCAACTAATGAAAAACTGTTTTTT; cdr3_aa: CASSDGQNATNEKLFF